This TCR beta chain came from a study of T-cell reconstitution after alpha-beta-depleted transplantation in children listed by TCRdb under 2016. With respect to the entire study: Using TCR repertoire profiling, the study followed T-cell immune reconstitution in a quantitative way in children after TCRalphabeta/CD19-depleted allogeneic hematopoietic cell transplantation.

The junction shows trimming of 5 bases on V and 2 bases on J, and the gene matches do not reach 7 bases of it. The CDR3 contains 15 residues, cysteine and phenylalanine counted. The entry retains the CDR3 DNA only, 45 bases that are in frame from base 1. The library was produced with PCR. Sequencing took place on an Illumina HiSeq 2500. Molecular barcoding was employed in the preparation of TCR libraries, with unique molecular identifiers being used to normalize TCRbeta repertoire quantification. TCRdb itself trimmed the public reads at Q25 with fastp, ran MiXCR and retained productive beta chains. Records with the same CDR3 protein are collapsed into one entry carrying the most frequent genes and DNA. This sample comprises around 400,000 distinct CDR3 sequences, roughly 21% of them detected only once. Less than 4.5% of the sample belongs to the ten largest clones. Turning to this clonotype: There is no known antigen for this receptor. Base qualities are not at hand, and no much larger clone is one base apart.

The specimen comprised PBMCs from the stem cell graft donor, sampled from the stem cell graft. Here the chain combines TRBV12-3 or TRBV12-4 and TRBJ2-5, with 8 bases in between that match TRBD1. The TCR originated in a human donor who donated a stem cell graft to a child with acute myeloid leukemia. Here the CDR3 is given as CASSIPGGRQETQYF. Here is the DNA: TGTGCCAGCAGTATCCCAGGGGGCCGGCAAGAGACCCAGTACTTC.